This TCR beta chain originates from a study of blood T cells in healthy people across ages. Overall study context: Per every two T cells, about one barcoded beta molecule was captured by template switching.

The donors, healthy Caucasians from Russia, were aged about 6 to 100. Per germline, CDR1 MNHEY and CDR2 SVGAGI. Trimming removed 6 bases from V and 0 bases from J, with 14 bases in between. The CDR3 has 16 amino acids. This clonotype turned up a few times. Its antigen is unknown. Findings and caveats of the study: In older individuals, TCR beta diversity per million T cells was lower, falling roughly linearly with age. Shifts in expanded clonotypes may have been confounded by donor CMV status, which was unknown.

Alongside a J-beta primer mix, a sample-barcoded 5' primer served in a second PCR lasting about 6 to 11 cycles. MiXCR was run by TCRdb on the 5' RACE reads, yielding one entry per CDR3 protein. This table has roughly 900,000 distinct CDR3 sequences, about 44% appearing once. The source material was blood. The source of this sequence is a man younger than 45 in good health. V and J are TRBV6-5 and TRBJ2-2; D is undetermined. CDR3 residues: CASSTVENSNTGELFF. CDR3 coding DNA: TGTGCCAGCAGCACAGTGGAGAACTCGAACACCGGGGAGCTGTTTTTT.